This T cell receptor beta chain was obtained from a study of T cell clones after liver transplantation. Study-level information: Tolerant meant at least one year fully off immunosuppression without liver enzymes above twice normal. Blood was drawn pre-transplant, before withdrawal, and after full or failed withdrawal.

The table came from immunoSEQ multiplex PCR; TCRdb's copy has only in-frame clones and leaves some out. Here the sample spans around 120,000 clones, over 75% being singletons. With respect to this clone: Its antigen is undetermined.

Study-level results: Donor-reactive sequences fell more than third party-reactive ones, suggesting partial deletion. Small, mixed patient groups and varying post-transplant times limit these conclusions.

The CDR3 totals 13 residues. The V segment lost 7 bases and the J segment 4 bases; nucleotides outside the gene matches: 2. This material consisted of CD4+ T cells from blood, taken 12 months after liver transplant. This clonotype originated in a human patient who received a liver transplant. Some T cells may be provided by the graft donor. The chain couples TRBV23-1 to TRBJ2-1; 9 positions agree with TRBD2. TRBV23-1 is known as an ORF, though its function is uncertain. CDR3 amino acids: CASTSGTYNEQFF. DNA of the CDR3: TGCGCCAGCACTAGCGGGACTTACAATGAGCAGTTCTTC.